This T cell receptor (beta chain) was sequenced in a study of blood T cell repertoires in COVID-19. Study-wide background: Acute and convalescent COVID-19 samples came from the United States, Italy and Spain. The cDNA or gDNA used as material had been derived from T cells, B-cell-depleted T cells, or PBMCs.

Authors' data handling: For nucleated cells, counts were estimated from reference gene primer amplification. The data were produced by immunoSEQ multiplex PCR, yet TCRdb's version contains in-frame clones alone and is incomplete. V, J and clone size are those of that table, while D and trimming were read from the DNA. The data contain fewer than 200,000 clones, roughly four fifths of them singletons. This CDR3 contains 17 residues. Per germline, CDR1 SGHTS and CDR2 YDEGEE. V was trimmed by 3 bases and J by 6 bases, leaving 22 bases between them. Sequencing used peripheral blood. The TCR comes from a woman over 75 with COVID-19, enrolled during active disease. V usage is TRBV5-8 and J usage is TRBJ1-5; perhaps TRBD1 as D (6 bases). CDR3 in DNA: TGTGCCAGCAGCTCTCGGGGGGGGGCTATATGGAGTCAGCCCCAGCATTTT. Amino acid sequence: CASSSRGGAIWSQPQHF.